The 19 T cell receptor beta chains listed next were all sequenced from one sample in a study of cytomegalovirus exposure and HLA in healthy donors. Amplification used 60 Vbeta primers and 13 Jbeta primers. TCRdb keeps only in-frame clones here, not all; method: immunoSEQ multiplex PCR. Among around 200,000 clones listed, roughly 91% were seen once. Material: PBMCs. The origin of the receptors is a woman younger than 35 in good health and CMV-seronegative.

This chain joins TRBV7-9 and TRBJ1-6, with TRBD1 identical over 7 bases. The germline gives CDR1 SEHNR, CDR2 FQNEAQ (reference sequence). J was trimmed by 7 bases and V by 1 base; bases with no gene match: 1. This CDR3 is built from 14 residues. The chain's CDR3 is CASSLEGQNSPLHF. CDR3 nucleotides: TGTGCCAGCAGCTTAGAGGGACAGAATTCACCCCTCCACTTT.

CDR3 sequence: CAWGTGGGEAFF. The CDR3 DNA reads TGTGCCTGGGGGACAGGAGGAGGTGAAGCTTTCTTT. The genes are TRBV30 and TRBJ1-1; 8 bases match TRBD1. V lost 5 bases, J lost 7 bases, and 6 bases stayed unmatched. The germline gives CDR1 GTSNPN, CDR2 SVGIG (reference sequence). The CDR3 extends over 12 amino acids.

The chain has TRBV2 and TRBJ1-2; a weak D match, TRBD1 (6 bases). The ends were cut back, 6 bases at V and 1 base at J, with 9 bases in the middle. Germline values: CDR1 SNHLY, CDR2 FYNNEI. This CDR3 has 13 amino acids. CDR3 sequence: CASRTGDNYGYTF. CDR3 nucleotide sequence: TGTGCCAGCAGGACAGGTGATAACTATGGCTACACCTTC.

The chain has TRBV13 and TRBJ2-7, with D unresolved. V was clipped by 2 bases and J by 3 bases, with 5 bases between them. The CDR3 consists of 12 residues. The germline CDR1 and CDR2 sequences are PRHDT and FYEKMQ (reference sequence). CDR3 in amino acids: CASSLPGYEQYF. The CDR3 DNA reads TGTGCCAGCAGCTTACCCGGCTACGAGCAGTACTTC. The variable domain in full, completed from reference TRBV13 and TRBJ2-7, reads AAGVIQSPRHLIKEKRETATLKCYPIPRHDTVYWYQQGPGQDPQFLISFYEKMQSDKGSIPDRFSAQQFSDYHSELNMSSLELGDSALYFCASSLPGYEQYFGPGTRLTVT.

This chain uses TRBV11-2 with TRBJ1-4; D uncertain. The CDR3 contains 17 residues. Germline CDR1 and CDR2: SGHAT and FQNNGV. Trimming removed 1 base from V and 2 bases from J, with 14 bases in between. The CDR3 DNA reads TGTGCCAGCAGCTTAGCCCGCAGGTCTAAGACTAATGAAAAACTGTTTTTT. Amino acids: CASSLARRSKTNEKLFF. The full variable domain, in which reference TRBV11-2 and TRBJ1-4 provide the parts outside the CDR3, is EAGVAQSPRYKIIEKRQSVAFWCNPISGHATLYWYQQILGQGPKLLIQFQNNGVVDDSQLPKDRFSAERLKGVDSTLKIQPAKLEDSAVYLCASSLARRSKTNEKLFFGSGTQLSVL.

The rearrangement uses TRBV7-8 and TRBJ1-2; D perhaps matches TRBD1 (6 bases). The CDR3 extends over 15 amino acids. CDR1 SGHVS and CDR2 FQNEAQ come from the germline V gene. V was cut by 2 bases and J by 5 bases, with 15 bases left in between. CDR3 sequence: CASSLWSGDPYGYTF. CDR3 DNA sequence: TGTGCCAGCAGCTTATGGTCAGGGGATCCTTATGGCTACACCTTC.

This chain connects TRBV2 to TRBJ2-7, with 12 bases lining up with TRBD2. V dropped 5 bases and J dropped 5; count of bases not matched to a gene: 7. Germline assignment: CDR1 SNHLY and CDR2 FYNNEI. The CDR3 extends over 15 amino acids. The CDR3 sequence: CASSYGLAGYNEQYF. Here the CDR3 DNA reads TGTGCCAGCAGTTACGGACTAGCGGGATATAACGAGCAGTACTTC.

This CDR3 is CASSFTRTGPNQPQHF. In DNA, the CDR3 is TGTGCCAGCAGCTTTACTAGGACAGGGCCCAATCAGCCCCAGCATTTT. This rearrangement joins TRBV7-9 to TRBJ1-5; 8 nucleotides align to TRBD1. Germline values: CDR1 SEHNR, CDR2 FQNEAQ (reference sequence). This CDR3 has 16 amino acids. Trimming took 3 bases from V and 3 from J; bases not matched to a gene: 7.

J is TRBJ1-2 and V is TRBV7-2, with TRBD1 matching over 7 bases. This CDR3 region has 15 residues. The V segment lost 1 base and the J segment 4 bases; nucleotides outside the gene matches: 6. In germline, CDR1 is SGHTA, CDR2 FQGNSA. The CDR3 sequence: CASSLGGAGGYGYTF. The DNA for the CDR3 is TGTGCCAGCAGCTTAGGGGGGGCAGGGGGCTATGGCTACACCTTC. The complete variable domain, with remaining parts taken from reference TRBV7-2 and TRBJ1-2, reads GAGVSQSPSNKVTEKGKDVELRCDPISGHTALYWYRQSLGQGLEFLIYFQGNSAPDKSGLPSDRFSAERTGGSVSTLTIQRTQQEDSAVYLCASSLGGAGGYGYTFGSGTRLTVV.

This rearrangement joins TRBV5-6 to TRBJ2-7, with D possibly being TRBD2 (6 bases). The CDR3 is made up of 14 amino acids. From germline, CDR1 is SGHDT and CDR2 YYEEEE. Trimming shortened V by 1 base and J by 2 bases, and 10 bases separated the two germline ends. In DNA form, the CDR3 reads TGTGCCAGCAGCTTGTCGGGGGAACCCTACGAGCAGTACTTC. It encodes CASSLSGEPYEQYF. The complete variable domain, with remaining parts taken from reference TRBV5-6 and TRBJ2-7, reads DAGVTQSPTHLIKTRGQQVTLRCSPKSGHDTVSWYQQALGQGPQFIFQYYEEEERQRGNFPDRFSGHQFPNYSSELNVNALLLGDSALYLCASSLSGEPYEQYFGPGTRLTVT.

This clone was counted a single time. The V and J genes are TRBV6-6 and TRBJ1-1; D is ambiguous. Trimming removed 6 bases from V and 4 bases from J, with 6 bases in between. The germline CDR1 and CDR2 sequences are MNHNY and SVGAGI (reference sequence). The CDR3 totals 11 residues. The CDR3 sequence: CASRISTEAFF. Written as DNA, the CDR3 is TGTGCCAGCAGAATATCCACTGAAGCTTTCTTT.

The CDR3 loop reads CAWSSAHHIRQGLGCAFF. CDR3 bases: TGTGCCTGGAGTTCCGCACACCATATTCGACAGGGGCTTGGTTGCGCTTTCTTT. The genes are TRBV30 and TRBJ1-1, with 8 bases identical to TRBD1. The germline V gene has CDR1 GTSNPN and CDR2 SVGIG (reference sequence). Trimming at V came to 2 bases and at J to 11 bases, leaving 25 bases not matched to a gene. The CDR3 is 18 residues long.

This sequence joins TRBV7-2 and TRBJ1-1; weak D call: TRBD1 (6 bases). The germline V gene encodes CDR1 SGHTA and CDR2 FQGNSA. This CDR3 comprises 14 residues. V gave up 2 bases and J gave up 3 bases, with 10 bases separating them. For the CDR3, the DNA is TGTGCCAGCAGCTTATACAGGGCGGACACTGAAGCTTTCTTT. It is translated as CASSLYRADTEAFF.

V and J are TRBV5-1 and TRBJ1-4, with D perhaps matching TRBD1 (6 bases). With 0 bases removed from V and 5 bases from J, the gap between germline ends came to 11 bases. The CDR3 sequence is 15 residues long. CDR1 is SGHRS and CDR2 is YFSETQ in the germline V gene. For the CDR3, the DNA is TGCGCCAGCAGCTTGGGGACAGTCGTAAATGAAAAACTGTTTTTT. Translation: CASSLGTVVNEKLFF.

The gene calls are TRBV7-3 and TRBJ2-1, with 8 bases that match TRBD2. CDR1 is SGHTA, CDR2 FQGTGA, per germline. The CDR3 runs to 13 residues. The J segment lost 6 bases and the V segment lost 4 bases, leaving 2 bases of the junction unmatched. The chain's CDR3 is CASSSGLVNEQFF. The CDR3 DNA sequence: TGTGCCAGCAGCTCGGGACTAGTCAATGAGCAGTTCTTC.

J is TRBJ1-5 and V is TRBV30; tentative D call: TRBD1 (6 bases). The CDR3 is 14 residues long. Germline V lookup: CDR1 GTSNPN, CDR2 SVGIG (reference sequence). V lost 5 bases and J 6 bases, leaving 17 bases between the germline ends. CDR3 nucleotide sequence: TGTGCCTGGGGGTTGGGGGGGCACAGTCAGCCCCAGCATTTT. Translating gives CAWGLGGHSQPQHF.

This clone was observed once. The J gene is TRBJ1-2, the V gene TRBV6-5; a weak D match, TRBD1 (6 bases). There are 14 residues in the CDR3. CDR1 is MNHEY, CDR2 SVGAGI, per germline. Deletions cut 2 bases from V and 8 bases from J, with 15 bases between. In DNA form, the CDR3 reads TGTGCCAGCAGTTACAGGGGGATGCAAGGAGGCTACACCTTC. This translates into CASSYRGMQGGYTF.

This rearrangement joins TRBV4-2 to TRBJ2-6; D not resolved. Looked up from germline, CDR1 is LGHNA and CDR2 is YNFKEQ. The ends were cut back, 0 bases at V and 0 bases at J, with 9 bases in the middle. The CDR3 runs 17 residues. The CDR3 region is CASSQDPDSSGANVLTF. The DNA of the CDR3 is TGTGCCAGCAGCCAAGACCCCGATAGCTCTGGGGCCAACGTCCTGACTTTC.

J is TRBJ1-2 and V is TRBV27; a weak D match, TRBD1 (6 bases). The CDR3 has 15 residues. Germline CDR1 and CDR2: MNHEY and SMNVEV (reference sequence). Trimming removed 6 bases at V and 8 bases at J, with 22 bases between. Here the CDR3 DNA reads TGTGCCAGCAGCTTACAGGGATTGGGCCAAGTCGGCTACACCTTC. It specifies CASSLQGLGQVGYTF.